These 14 T cell receptor beta chains were all obtained from the same sample, sequenced in a study of yellow fever vaccine responses in identical twins. TCRdb independently ran MiXCR on the RT-PCR reads; one entry per CDR3 protein. This table has roughly 7,200 distinct CDR3 sequences, less than 90% appearing once. The source was T cells from blood (PBMCs), unsorted or a sorted subset (not recorded which), collected before or after yellow fever vaccination (not recorded which). These receptors were collected from a woman aged 18-29 years who received the yellow fever vaccine.

Here the CDR3 reads CASSLVGGVYEQYF. In nucleotides, the CDR3 is TGTGCCAGCAGCTTGGTCGGGGGGGTCTACGAGCAGTACTTC. The chain has TRBV7-9 and TRBJ2-7; TRBD2 matches 8 bases. With V trimmed by 3 bases and J by 3 bases, 4 bases remained unmatched. The CDR3 sequence is 14 residues long. Germline V gene data show CDR1 as SEHNR and CDR2 as FQNEAQ (reference sequence).

The chain couples TRBV6-5 to TRBJ1-1, with 7 positions matching TRBD1. The germline V gene encodes CDR1 MNHEY and CDR2 SVGAGI. Trimming at V came to 4 bases and at J to 4 bases, leaving 6 bases not matched to a gene. The CDR3 loop spans 14 amino acids. CDR3 coding DNA: TGTGCCAGCAGTTCGACAGGGTCGGCCACTGAAGCTTTCTTT. It is translated as CASSSTGSATEAFF.

The chain is built from TRBV4-3 and TRBJ1-4, with 7 bases that match TRBD1. Germline CDR1 LGHNA, CDR2 YSLEER. The CDR3 loop spans 15 amino acids. Trimming cost V 0 bases and J 8 bases; bases outside gene matches: 6. The CDR3, as DNA: TGCGCCAGCAGCCAAGAAACAGGGGCCAGGGAAAAACTGTTTTTT. This translates into CASSQETGAREKLFF.

This clonotype was recorded a few times. The chain carries TRBV19 and TRBJ1-1, with 7 bases aligning to TRBD1. CDR3 length: 14 residues. Germline trimming cut 3 bases from V and 5 bases from J; bases unmatched to any gene: 6. From germline, CDR1 is LNHDA and CDR2 SQIVND (reference sequence). The CDR3 sequence is CASSIFLRGTEAFF. DNA of the CDR3: TGTGCCAGTAGTATTTTCCTCAGGGGGACTGAAGCTTTCTTT. Drawing the rest from reference TRBV19 and TRBJ1-1, the complete variable domain is DGGITQSPKYLFRKEGQNVTLSCEQNLNHDAMYWYRQDPGQGLRLIYYSQIVNDFQKGDIAEGYSVSREKKESFPLTVTSAQKNPTAFYLCASSIFLRGTEAFFGQGTRLTVV.

This chain connects TRBV25-1 to TRBJ2-7; D uncertain. The CDR3 loop spans 11 amino acids. Germline CDR1 is MGHDK and CDR2 is SYGVNS. V dropped 3 bases and J dropped 5 bases, with 5 bases sitting between them. The DNA for the CDR3 is TGTGCCAGCAGTGACAAAAACGAGCAGTACTTC. Protein product: CASSDKNEQYF.

The V gene is TRBV19, the J gene TRBJ2-1; 10 bases match TRBD2. The CDR3 loop spans 14 amino acids. CDR1 and CDR2 (germline): LNHDA, SQIVND (reference sequence). Trimming removed 5 bases from V and 3 bases from J; junction bases left unmatched: 1. CDR3 sequence reads: CASSGTSDYNEQFF. In DNA, the CDR3 is TGTGCCAGTAGTGGGACTAGCGACTACAATGAGCAGTTCTTC.

In its sample, this clonotype was seen once. The chain is built from TRBV11-3 and TRBJ2-7; TRBD2 matches 7 bases. The V and J ends lost 5 bases and 3 bases, in that order; junction bases with no gene match: 7. Germline CDR1 reads SGHNT; CDR2 reads YENEEA. The CDR3 has 14 residues. The CDR3 region has the DNA TGTGCCAGCAGCCATGGGCGGGAGTACTACGAGCAGTACTTC. Encoded protein: CASSHGREYYEQYF.

The chain couples TRBV2 to TRBJ1-6; D is undetermined. The germline V and J ends were trimmed by 5 bases and 7 bases, with 6 bases remaining between them. The CDR3 sequence is 12 residues long. Germline values: CDR1 SNHLY, CDR2 FYNNEI. CDR3: CASSLANSPLHF. The CDR3 region has the DNA TGTGCCAGCAGTCTTGCGAATTCACCCCTCCACTTT.

This clonotype was recorded a few times. The rearrangement links TRBV11-3 to TRBJ2-7; 10 bases line up with TRBD2. The CDR3 runs to 14 residues. J lost 2 bases, V lost 5 bases, and 3 bases had no gene match. The germline CDR1 and CDR2 sequences are SGHNT and YENEEA. As DNA, the CDR3 is TGTGCCAGCAGCCCCGGGACTAGCGCCTACGAGCAGTACTTC. Translation: CASSPGTSAYEQYF.

This chain joins TRBV6-2 or TRBV6-3 and TRBJ1-5, with TRBD1 matching 8 bases. The germline CDR1 and CDR2 sequences are MNHEY and SVGEGT. V was clipped by 5 bases and J by 5 bases; unmatched bases: 5. The length of the CDR3 is 14 residues. CDR3 sequence (DNA): TGTGCCAGCAGTAACGCAGGGGGCTATCAGCCCCAGCATTTT. Residues: CASSNAGGYQPQHF.

J is TRBJ2-1 and V is TRBV19; D is unresolved. CDR3 length: 14 amino acids. Germline V gives CDR1 LNHDA, CDR2 SQIVND (reference sequence). V was clipped by 2 bases and J by 2 bases, with 7 bases between them. CDR3 DNA: TGTGCCAGTAGTATATCGCCTACCTACAATGAGCAGTTCTTC. As protein: CASSISPTYNEQFF.

The chain combines TRBV29-1 with TRBJ2-2, with 9 positions matching TRBD1. V lost 6 bases and J lost 6; bases outside the gene matches: 5. Germline CDR1 is SQVTM and CDR2 is ANQGSEA. The CDR3 spans 13 residues. The CDR3 reads CSVDTGGSGELFF. The CDR3 DNA sequence: TGCAGCGTAGATACAGGGGGCTCCGGGGAGCTGTTTTTT.

This chain uses TRBV29-1 with TRBJ1-3, with D perhaps matching TRBD1 (6 bases). The CDR3 is 13 residues long. V was clipped by 4 bases and J by 4 bases, with 11 bases between them. Germline V lookup: CDR1 SQVTM, CDR2 ANQGSEA. CDR3 region: CSVAGVEGNTIYF. Written as DNA, the CDR3 is TGCAGCGTTGCAGGGGTGGAAGGAAACACCATATATTTT.

The rearrangement links TRBV27 to TRBJ1-5; no definite D call. This CDR3 has 14 amino acids. Germline lookup yields CDR1 MNHEY and CDR2 SMNVEV (reference sequence). Between the trimmed V and J ends, which lost 2 bases and 4 bases, there was a span of 9 bases. The CDR3 protein is CASSLGPLNQPQHF. Here the CDR3 DNA reads TGTGCCAGCAGTTTAGGGCCACTTAATCAGCCCCAGCATTTT.